What follows is one T cell receptor (beta chain) and its context. The sample belongs to a study of neoadjuvant anti-PD-1 for oral cavity cancer. Most PBMC samples had 480 ng input DNA in six replicates. Assay: immunoSEQ multiplex PCR; the TCRdb copy retains only in-frame clones and omits some. This table has over 11,000 clones, 60% to 80% appearing once. Blood cells were analyzed directly, without culture or expansion. CDR3 size: 13 residues. V was shortened by 0 bases and J by 6 bases, with 7 bases between the two germline ends. CDR1 and CDR2 from the germline V gene are PRHDT and FYEKMQ (reference sequence).

The origin of this receptor is a person between 40 and 79 years old with oral cavity squamous cell carcinoma. Here the sequenced sample was PBMCs, taken before nivolumab (anti-PD-1) treatment. This chain links TRBV13 with TRBJ2-3; D gene unclear. The CDR3, as DNA: TGTGCCAGCAGCTTAGGTATCGGGGATACGCAGTATTTT. Residues: CASSLGIGDTQYF.